The sequence of this T cell receptor (beta chain) was determined in a study of blood T cell repertoires in COVID-19. About the study: Both acute and convalescent COVID-19 samples were obtained from the United States, Italy and Spain.

Under the authors' procedure: Researchers report that nucleated cell counts were estimated from reference gene primer amplification. Clones were read by immunoSEQ multiplex PCR, and TCRdb kept only the in-frame ones, dropping some. V, J and clone size were drawn from that table, and D and trimming were deduced from the DNA. The sample records 81,000 or so clones, about 83% being singletons. The germline V gene has CDR1 GTSNPN and CDR2 SVGIG (reference sequence). The CDR3 covers 14 residues. The V end was cut by 4 bases, the J end by 0 bases, with 12 bases between. This clone is a singleton in its sample.

The TCR sequence derives from a man in his forties or fifties with active COVID-19. The J gene is TRBJ1-1, the V gene TRBV30; a weak D match, TRBD1 (6 bases). The sample was peripheral blood. CDR3 amino acids: CAWNSQGLNTEAFF. Written as DNA, the CDR3 is TGTGCCTGGAACTCACAGGGCTTGAACACTGAAGCTTTCTTT.